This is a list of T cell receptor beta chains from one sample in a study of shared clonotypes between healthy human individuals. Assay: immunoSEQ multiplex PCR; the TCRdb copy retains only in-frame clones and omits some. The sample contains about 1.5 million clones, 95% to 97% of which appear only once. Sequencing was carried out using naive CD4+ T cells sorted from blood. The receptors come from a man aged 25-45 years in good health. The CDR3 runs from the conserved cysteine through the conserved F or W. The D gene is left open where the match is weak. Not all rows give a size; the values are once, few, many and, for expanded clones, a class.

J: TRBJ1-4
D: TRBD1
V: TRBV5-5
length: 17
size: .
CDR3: CASSLRTGHTTNEKLFF
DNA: TGTGCCAGCAGCTTGCGGACAGGACACACAACTAATGAAAAACTGTTTTTT

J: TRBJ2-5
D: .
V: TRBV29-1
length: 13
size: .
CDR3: CSDRTGFQETQYF
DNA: TGTAGCGATAGAACAGGCTTTCAAGAGACCCAGTACTTC

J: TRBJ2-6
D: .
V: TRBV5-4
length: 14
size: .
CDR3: CASSLSGGANVLTF
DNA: TGTGCCAGCAGCTTGTCCGGAGGGGCCAACGTCCTGACTTTC

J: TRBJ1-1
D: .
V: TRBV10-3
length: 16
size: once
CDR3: CAISAGGAFWNTEAFF
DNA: TGTGCCATCAGTGCCGGGGGCGCGTTTTGGAACACTGAAGCTTTCTTT

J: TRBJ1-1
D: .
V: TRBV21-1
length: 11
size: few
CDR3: CATPGRTEAFF
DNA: TGTGCCACTCCAGGGCGCACTGAAGCTTTCTTT

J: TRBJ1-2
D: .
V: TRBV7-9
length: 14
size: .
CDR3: CASSPKDVPYGYTF
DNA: TGTGCCAGCAGCCCCAAGGACGTGCCTTACGGCTACACCTTC

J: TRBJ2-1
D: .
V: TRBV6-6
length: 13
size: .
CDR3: CASRIGRNNEQFF
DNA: TGTGCCAGCAGAATCGGCCGGAACAATGAGCAGTTCTTC

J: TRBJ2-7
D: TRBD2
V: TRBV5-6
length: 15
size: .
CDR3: CASSQGSGPTYEQYF
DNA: TGTGCCAGCAGTCAGGGTAGCGGGCCGACCTACGAGCAGTACTTC

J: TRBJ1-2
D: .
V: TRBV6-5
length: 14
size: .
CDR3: CASSRRGPLYGYTF
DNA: TGTGCCAGCAGCCGCCGCGGGCCACTCTATGGCTACACCTTC

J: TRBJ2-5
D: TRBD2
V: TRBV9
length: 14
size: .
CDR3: CASSPRTSVETQYF
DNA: TGTGCCAGCAGCCCTCGGACTAGCGTGGAGACCCAGTACTTC

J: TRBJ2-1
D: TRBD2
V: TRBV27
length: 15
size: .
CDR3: CASRRGREFYNEQFF
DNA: TGTGCCAGCAGACGAGGGCGGGAGTTCTACAATGAGCAGTTCTTC

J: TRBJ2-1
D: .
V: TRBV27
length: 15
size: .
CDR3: CASSSPRSSYNEQFF
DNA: TGTGCCAGCAGTTCCCCCCGGAGCTCCTACAATGAGCAGTTCTTC

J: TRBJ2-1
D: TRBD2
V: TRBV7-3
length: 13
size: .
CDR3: CASSLASGNEQFF
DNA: TGTGCCAGCAGCTTGGCTAGCGGCAATGAGCAGTTCTTC